These T cell receptor beta chains were read from a single sample in a study of T cell responses to AZD1222 COVID-19 vaccine. The repertoire was sequenced with immunoSEQ multiplex PCR; TCRdb's copy has only in-frame clones and lacks some. The sample carries 35,000 to 55,000 clones, around 80% recorded once. This specimen consisted of peripheral blood, obtained on day 0 of AZD1222 vaccination. The receptor set was obtained from an adult in good health. Both conserved end residues are part of each CDR3. A D gene is named only where the DNA matches it firmly. Some rows mark clone size as missing; the rest say once, few, many or name a class of expanded clone.

TRBV6-6	.	TRBJ2-3	.	TGTGCCAGCAGTTACCAGGGACGAGAGGCAGATACGCAGTATTTT	CASSYQGREADTQYF
TRBV5-1	few	TRBJ2-1	TRBD1	TGCGCCAGCAGCCTAGGACAGGGAGCCTACAATGAGCAGTTCTTC	CASSLGQGAYNEQFF
TRBV7-9	.	TRBJ2-7	.	TGTGCCAGCAGCTTAGGGTTGCGCGACTCCTACGAGCAGTACTTC	CASSLGLRDSYEQYF
TRBV11-2	.	TRBJ2-2	.	TGTGCCAGCAGCTCCCGGGACCAGTACGACACCGGGGAGCTGTTTTTT	CASSSRDQYDTGELFF
TRBV27	few	TRBJ2-2	.	TGTGCCAGCAGTCAACTAGCGAACACCGGGGAGCTGTTTTTT	CASSQLANTGELFF
TRBV6-5	.	TRBJ2-7	TRBD2	TGTGCCAGCAGTTACCCGATAGCGGGAGGATCTTACGAGCAGTACTTC	CASSYPIAGGSYEQYF
TRBV7-2	.	TRBJ2-7	TRBD1	TGTGCCAGCAGCTCCGGGGGACAGGGGAACGAGCAGTACTTC	CASSSGGQGNEQYF
TRBV14	.	TRBJ2-6	TRBD2	TGTGCCAGCAGCCGAGGGCGGGGGGCTGGGGCCAACGTCCTGACTTTC	CASSRGRGAGANVLTF
TRBV2	.	TRBJ2-5	TRBD1	TGTGCCAGCAGTGAATCGGGACAGAGGGGGACCCAGTACTTC	CASSESGQRGTQYF
TRBV28	.	TRBJ2-7	TRBD2	TGTGCCAGCAGTTTCCTGACTAGCGGGGGCCAGAGCTCCTACGAGCAGTACTTC	CASSFLTSGGQSSYEQYF
TRBV6-6	.	TRBJ1-5	.	TGTGCCAGCAGTTACCGCGGTAGCAATCAGCCCCAGCATTTT	CASSYRGSNQPQHF
TRBV28	once	TRBJ2-3	TRBD2	TGTGCCAGCAGTTACACGAGAACCCCGGGACTAGCGGGGGGGCTCACAGATACGCAGTATTTT	CASSYTRTPGLAGGLTDTQYF
TRBV18	.	TRBJ2-7	TRBD1	TGTGCCAGCTCACTTACTGACAGGGGGCATCTGTACTTC	CASSLTDRGHLYF
TRBV24-1	.	TRBJ1-5	.	.	CATSSSGQGNQPQHF
TRBV10-3	few	TRBJ1-6	TRBD1	TGTGCCATCATGGGGACAGGGAATTCACCCCTCCACTTT	CAIMGTGNSPLHF
TRBV2	.	TRBJ1-2	TRBD1	TGTGCCAGCAGTGCGGGACAGGGGGCGGGCGTAGTCGGTGGCTACACCTTC	CASSAGQGAGVVGGYTF
TRBV5-1	.	TRBJ1-1	TRBD1	TGCGCCAGCAGCGGATTTGGACAGGGAGACACTGAAGCTTTCTTT	CASSGFGQGDTEAFF
TRBV7-2	.	TRBJ2-7	TRBD2	TGTGCCAGCAGCTTTTTGCGGGGGAGCTCCTACGAGCAGTACTTC	CASSFLRGSSYEQYF
TRBV7-2	.	TRBJ1-1	TRBD1	TGTGCCAGCAGCAGACAGGGGGCCGGCACTGAAGCTTTCTTT	CASSRQGAGTEAFF
TRBV28	.	TRBJ1-1	TRBD1	TGTGCCAGCAGTTCCCCCGACGGGGGCAGCGGAGGGGGCGAAGCTTTCTTT	CASSSPDGGSGGGEAFF
TRBV4-1	.	TRBJ1-6	.	TGCGCCAGCAGCCACCCCTATTCACCCCTCCACTTT	CASSHPYSPLHF
TRBV7-2	.	TRBJ2-1	TRBD2	TGTGCCAGCAGCTTCGGACTAGCGGGACCCTACAATGAGCAGTTCTTC	CASSFGLAGPYNEQFF
TRBV29-1	hyperexpanded	TRBJ1-2	.	TGCAGCGCCCAAGGGTTAGGGTATGGCTACACCTTC	CSAQGLGYGYTF
TRBV7-9	.	TRBJ1-5	.	TGTGCCAGCAGCTTGGGGGCAGGGGATCAGCCCCAGCATTTT	CASSLGAGDQPQHF
TRBV30	few	TRBJ1-2	TRBD1	TGTGCCTGGAGTGTATTACGGACAGGGGGCTATGGCTACACCTTC	CAWSVLRTGGYGYTF
TRBV5-1	.	TRBJ2-1	.	TGCGCCAGCAGCCCATCGGCTTACAATGAGCAGTTCTTC	CASSPSAYNEQFF
TRBV28	.	TRBJ1-5	.	TGTGCCAGCCAGTTTGTATCCAGGGGCAACAATCAGCCCCAGCATTTT	CASQFVSRGNNQPQHF
TRBV7-9	.	TRBJ2-7	.	TGTGCCAGCAGCCCGGGGACTTTTGGGTACGAGCAGTACTTC	CASSPGTFGYEQYF
TRBV29-1	once	TRBJ2-7	.	TGCAGCGTTGAGTCAGGGAAGAAGGAGGGGCAGTACTTC	CSVESGKKEGQYF
TRBV6-5	.	TRBJ1-5	TRBD1	TGTGCCAGCAGCGGACAGGGGAGCAATCAGCCCCAGCATTTT	CASSGQGSNQPQHF
TRBV9	few	TRBJ2-1	.	TGTGCCAGCAGCGTAGGCGGGTATAGCTCCTACAATGAGCAGTTCTTC	CASSVGGYSSYNEQFF
TRBV19	.	TRBJ2-7	TRBD1	TGTGCCAGTAGTATAGGGGCAGGGGGCAGTTACGAGCAGTACTTC	CASSIGAGGSYEQYF
TRBV4-3	once	TRBJ2-2	.	TGCGCCAGCAGCCAAGCCGGGACTCCGACAGGGGAGCTGTTTTTT	CASSQAGTPTGELFF
TRBV24-1	.	TRBJ1-4	.	TGTGCCACCAGTGACCCCGGGGAGGGCGGTGAAAAACTGTTTTTT	CATSDPGEGGEKLFF
TRBV30	.	TRBJ2-3	TRBD2	TGTGCCTGGAGTGGAGCGGGGGGGGCGATGAAAAACACAGATACGCAGTATTTT	CAWSGAGGAMKNTDTQYF